This TCR beta chain was recovered during a study of blood T cell repertoires in COVID-19 (dated by TCRdb to the early 2020s). For context, the study as a whole: Collaborator samples came from the United States, Italy and Spain and covered acute and convalescent phases of COVID-19. The samples were drawn from the first 160 participants of the ongoing ImmuneRACE study and from 1,200 or so subjects provided by 6 global collaborators. Subjects who had been exposed to COVID-19, were actively infected with it, or had recovered from it provided the deeply sampled blood TCRbeta repertoires that made up the dataset. A de-identified subject ID, COVID-19 status, age in years and sex were almost always included in the sample metadata. HLA class I and class II types, where available, came from metadata supplied by the sample provider rather than from assay-based typing. A freely available public database, intended as a resource for researchers studying the immune response to SARS-CoV-2, is where the repertoires were released. The material from the prospective study consisted of cDNA or gDNA derived from T cells, B-cell-depleted T cells, or PBMCs. What the work shows at the level of the full study, not this receptor alone: The quantity of clinical and demographic metadata differed by source and by participant and was supplied without curation.

V is pruned by 3 bases and J by 0 bases, leaving 9 bases of the junction without a gene match. CDR1 is given as GTSNPN and CDR2 as SVGIG, both from the germline V gene (reference sequence). The CDR3, from cysteine to phenylalanine, totals 17 residues. The DNA shown is the 51-base CDR3, in frame from base 1. Participants in the prospective study were enrolled through a virtual design, were aged roughly 18 to 100 years, and lived in approximately 25 United States geographic areas. In the prospective study, participants were assigned to cohorts based on the clinical history participants reported in a screening survey and a study questionnaire. For ImmuneRACE Cohort 3, a participant was defined as recovered based on two consecutive negative NP/OP PCR tests, clearance by a healthcare professional, or resolution of symptoms. In the prospective study, whole blood, serum and a nasopharyngeal or oropharyngeal swab were collected from each participant by mobile phlebotomists. Prospective study participants could optionally give additional blood draws and questionnaires over an approximately two-month period. Prospective study blood samples were shipped either frozen or at room temperature before DNA extraction.

TCRbeta CDR3 regions were amplified from genomic DNA by means of the immunoSEQ Assay, a bias-controlled multiplex PCR. Under the source paper's analysis protocol: The number of nucleated cells in each sample was estimated from the amplification of reference gene primers within the assay. To quantify the absolute abundance of each unique TCRbeta CDR3 rearrangement, sequence reads were collapsed and filtered. For each sample, productive Simpson clonality was calculated by taking the square root of Simpson's diversity index across productive rearrangements. TCRdb retrieved this table from immuneACCESS and kept in-frame rearrangements only. Not all clones are present; in checked studies, unresolved V genes account for under half, and no reason is known for the remainder. V, J and clone size were drawn from that table, and D and trimming were deduced from the DNA. Within this sample are some 200,000 clones, with approximately 90% of them counted one time only. The ten top clones hold approximately 2.2% of the sample.

With regard to this clone: Its antigen is currently not known. There are no base qualities to consult, and no much larger clone falls within one base.

The source is a woman in her twenties or thirties who had recovered from COVID-19. The V and J genes are TRBV30 and TRBJ1-2; TRBD1 aligns with 11 central bases. Source material: PBMCs or T cells enriched from blood (not recorded which). The CDR3 protein sequence reads: CAWRHRDRGFSNYGYTF. In nucleotide form, the sequence is TGTGCCTGGAGACACCGGGACAGGGGGTTCTCTAACTATGGCTACACCTTC.